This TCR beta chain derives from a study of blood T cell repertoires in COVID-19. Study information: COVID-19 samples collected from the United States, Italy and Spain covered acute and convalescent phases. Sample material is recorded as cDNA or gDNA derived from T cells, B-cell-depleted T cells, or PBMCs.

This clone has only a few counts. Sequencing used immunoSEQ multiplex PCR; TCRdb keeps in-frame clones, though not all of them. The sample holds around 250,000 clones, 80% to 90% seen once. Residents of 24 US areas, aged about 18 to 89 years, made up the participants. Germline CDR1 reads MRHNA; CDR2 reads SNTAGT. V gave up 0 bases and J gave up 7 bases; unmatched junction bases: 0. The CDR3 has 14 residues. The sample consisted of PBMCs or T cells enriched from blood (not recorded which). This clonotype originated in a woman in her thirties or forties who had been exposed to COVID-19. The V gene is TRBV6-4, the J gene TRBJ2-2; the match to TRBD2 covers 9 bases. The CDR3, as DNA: TGTGCCAGCAGTGACTCTAGCGGGAGCGGGGAGCTGTTTTTT. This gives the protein CASSDSSGSGELFF.